This T cell receptor (beta chain) was sequenced during a study of monozygotic twins with inflammatory bowel disease. The study's findings and limits: T cell subtypes that differed could not be told apart.

The cDNA of both the TCRalpha and TCRbeta chains was subjected to two nested PCRs of about 15 and 9 cycles. TCRdb re-called the 5' RACE reads; every CDR3 protein appears as one record, without DNA. Here the sample table reports some 100,000 distinct CDR3 sequences. Germline assignment: CDR1 DFQATT and CDR2 SNEGSKA (reference sequence). The CDR3 is 14 residues long. With regard to this clonotype: Its target is unknown.

The receptor was derived from a human donor with ulcerative colitis or Crohn's disease, or a healthy co-twin of an affected twin (not recorded which). The sample was blood. The rearrangement joins TRBV20-1 to TRBJ2-7; TCRdb names TRBD1, which stays unverified in the absence of DNA. CDR3 loop: CSPRLQGAAGEQYF.